The 23 T cell receptor beta chains reported below all come from one sample, sequenced in a study of blood T cell repertoires in COVID-19. Here immunoSEQ multiplex PCR was the method, and the copy in TCRdb shows in-frame clones only, minus some. The data show approximately 200,000 clones, with 90% seen just once and 1.2% held by the top ten. The sequencing input was PBMCs or T cells enriched from blood (not recorded which). Source of these receptors: a man aged 25-40 years who had recovered from COVID-19.

The chain couples TRBV6-2 or TRBV6-3 to TRBJ1-1, with TRBD1 matching 9 bases. Looked up from germline, CDR1 is MNHEY and CDR2 is SVGEGT. The CDR3 is made up of 13 amino acids. J gave up 10 bases and V 5 bases, and 8 bases lay outside the gene matches. CDR3 nucleotides: TGTGCCAGCAGTCAAGCCAAGGGACAGGGAGCTTTCTTT. It specifies CASSQAKGQGAFF.

This clone was counted a single time. The chain recombines TRBV7-8 with TRBJ2-5; 7 bases are a match to TRBD2. V lost 5 bases to trimming and J lost 1 base; unmatched junction nucleotides: 7. The CDR3 has 15 amino acids. In germline, CDR1 is SGHVS, CDR2 FQNEAQ. The CDR3 DNA sequence: TGTGCCAGCAGCCAACTTACTAGCGCCCAAGAGACCCAGTACTTC. This sequence encodes CASSQLTSAQETQYF.

The genes are TRBV19 and TRBJ2-7; 9 bases fit TRBD2. Germline CDR1 LNHDA, CDR2 SQIVND (reference sequence). The CDR3 contains 16 residues. The J segment lost 2 bases and the V segment lost 1 base, leaving 6 bases of the junction unmatched. The CDR3 spells CASSIASSGRTYEQYF. The DNA of the CDR3 is TGTGCCAGTAGTATAGCGAGTAGCGGGAGAACCTACGAGCAGTACTTC.

The J gene is TRBJ1-1, the V gene TRBV28, with TRBD1 as a possible D gene (5 bases). The CDR3 consists of 14 residues. CDR1 MDHEN and CDR2 SYDVKM come from the germline V gene. V lost 5 bases and J lost 3, with 13 bases in between. The DNA for the CDR3 is TGTGCCAGCAGTCATCAGGGCGGGGACACTGAAGCTTTCTTT. Translated: CASSHQGGDTEAFF.

This clone was observed a handful of times. The gene calls are TRBV19 and TRBJ2-3; tentatively, D is TRBD1 (5 bases). The ends were cut back, 2 bases at V and 3 bases at J, with 9 bases in the middle. The CDR3 extends over 14 amino acids. Per germline, CDR1 LNHDA and CDR2 SQIVND (reference sequence). CDR3 residues: CASSIQGGTDTQYF. CDR3 nucleotide sequence: TGTGCCAGTAGTATACAGGGCGGAACAGATACGCAGTATTTT. Filled out from reference TRBV19 and TRBJ2-3, the complete variable domain reads DGGITQSPKYLFRKEGQNVTLSCEQNLNHDAMYWYRQDPGQGLRLIYYSQIVNDFQKGDIAEGYSVSREKKESFPLTVTSAQKNPTAFYLCASSIQGGTDTQYFGPGTRLTVL.

This rearrangement joins TRBV3-1 (or the pseudogene TRBV3-2) to TRBJ1-2; 9 nucleotides align to TRBD1. Looked up from germline, CDR1 is LGHDT and CDR2 is YNNKEL (reference sequence). The V segment lost 1 base and the J segment 8 bases; nucleotides outside the gene matches: 5. The CDR3 is 14 residues long. CDR3: CASSQAQGAEGYTF. The DNA for the CDR3 is TGTGCCAGCAGCCAAGCACAGGGGGCTGAGGGCTACACCTTC.

This clone was recorded once. V gene TRBV11-2 combines with J gene TRBJ2-7, with TRBD1 identical over 8 bases. The germline V gene has CDR1 SGHAT and CDR2 FQNNGV. The CDR3 is made up of 14 amino acids. The J segment lost 2 bases and the V segment lost 5 bases, leaving 5 bases of the junction unmatched. CDR3 coding DNA: TGTGCCAGCAGCGGCGGACAGGGACCCTACGAGCAGTACTTC. It is translated as CASSGGQGPYEQYF. The full variable domain, completed using reference TRBV11-2 and TRBJ2-7, is EAGVAQSPRYKIIEKRQSVAFWCNPISGHATLYWYQQILGQGPKLLIQFQNNGVVDDSQLPKDRFSAERLKGVDSTLKIQPAKLEDSAVYLCASSGGQGPYEQYFGPGTRLTVT.

The chain uses TRBV15 and TRBJ2-1; 10 bases map to TRBD2. Germline loops: CDR1 LNHNV, CDR2 YYDKDF (reference sequence). V lost 9 bases to trimming and J lost 2 bases; unmatched junction nucleotides: 4. The CDR3 is made up of 14 amino acids. The CDR3 DNA follows: TGTGCCACAGAAGCGGGAGGGACCTACAATGAGCAGTTCTTC. Protein product: CATEAGGTYNEQFF. Filled out from reference TRBV15 and TRBJ2-1, the complete variable domain reads DAMVIQNPRYQVTQFGKPVTLSCSQTLNHNVMYWYQQKSSQAPKLLFHYYDKDFNNEADTPDNFQSRRPNTSFCFLDIRSPGLGDTAMYLCATEAGGTYNEQFFGPGTRLTVL.

This clone came up once. The CDR3 sequence: CASSLGQGGISLIYTDTQYF. The CDR3 DNA is TGCGCCAGCAGCTTGGGACAGGGGGGAATATCGTTAATATACACAGATACGCAGTATTTT. The chain joins TRBV5-1 to TRBJ2-3; 9 bases agree with TRBD1. The CDR3 spans 20 residues. From germline, CDR1 is SGHRS and CDR2 YFSETQ. V gave up 0 bases and J gave up 2 bases; unmatched junction bases: 16.

V usage is TRBV27 and J usage is TRBJ2-1, with D maybe TRBD2 (6 bases). The CDR3 is 13 amino acids. V was trimmed by 0 bases and J by 9 bases, leaving 9 bases between them. Germline V CDR1 and CDR2: MNHEY, SMNVEV (reference sequence). This CDR3 is CASSLSGTGEQFF. Here the CDR3 DNA reads TGTGCCAGCAGTTTATCGGGGACTGGTGAGCAGTTCTTC.

This clone was detected a few times. V and J are TRBV9 and TRBJ2-7; 7 bases align to TRBD2. Germline CDR1 reads SGDLS; CDR2 reads YYNGEE. This CDR3 is built from 14 residues. V lost 4 bases to trimming and J lost 4 bases; unmatched junction nucleotides: 8. The CDR3 region has the DNA TGTGCCAGCAGCCCCTCGGGGGGATGGTACGAGCAGTACTTC. Protein sequence: CASSPSGGWYEQYF.

The chain is built from TRBV18 and TRBJ2-1, with D possibly TRBD1 on 7 matching bases. V was clipped by 2 bases and J by 2 bases, with 13 bases between them. CDR3 length equals 16 residues. Germline V gene lookup returns CDR1 KGHSH and CDR2 LQKENI. The CDR3 nucleotides are TGTGCCAGCTCACCAGGCCAGGGGGGACCCTACAATGAGCAGTTCTTC. Protein: CASSPGQGGPYNEQFF.

V gene TRBV29-1 combines with J gene TRBJ2-3; 11 bases map to TRBD2. Per germline, CDR1 SQVTM and CDR2 ANQGSEA. V shed 8 bases and J 6 bases; nucleotides not matched to a gene: 13. The CDR3 has 15 residues. CDR3 nucleotides: TGCAGCAGCCGCGGGGGGACTAGCGGTCAGGATACGCAGTATTTT. Encoded protein: CSSRGGTSGQDTQYF.

Written as DNA, the CDR3 is TGTGCCAGCAGCCAGGAGCTGGGGCTCGGTGAGACCCAGTACTTC. It translates to CASSQELGLGETQYF. The rearrangement uses TRBV7-2 and TRBJ2-5, with D possibly matching TRBD1 (5 bases). Trimming stripped 5 bases from V and 5 bases from J, with 18 bases between. Germline CDR1 is SGHTA and CDR2 is FQGNSA. CDR3 length equals 15 residues.

V usage is TRBV25-1 and J usage is TRBJ1-3, with D perhaps matching TRBD1 (6 bases). The CDR3 is made up of 15 amino acids. The V end lost 1 base, the J end lost 9 bases, and 16 bases lay between the germline ends. Germline V gene sequence: CDR1 MGHDK, CDR2 SYGVNS. The CDR3 protein is CASSESHRVLSTIYF. The CDR3 bases are TGTGCCAGCAGTGAATCTCACAGGGTATTAAGCACCATATATTTT.

This clone was seen only a few times. This rearrangement joins TRBV30 to TRBJ2-7; TRBD1 matches 7 bases. Unmatched junction bases numbered 4, after V lost 0 bases and J lost 5 bases. Germline V gene sequence: CDR1 GTSNPN, CDR2 SVGIG (reference sequence). The CDR3 contains 13 residues. The CDR3 DNA is TGTGCCTGGAGTGTACAACAGGGGAACGAGCAGTACTTC. The encoded protein is CAWSVQQGNEQYF.

The V and J genes are TRBV19 and TRBJ2-3; D might be TRBD1 (7 bases). With 3 bases removed from V and 3 bases from J, the gap between germline ends came to 13 bases. Germline loops: CDR1 LNHDA, CDR2 SQIVND (reference sequence). The CDR3 loop spans 15 amino acids. CDR3 sequence reads: CASSISAGGTDTQYF. The CDR3 DNA follows: TGTGCCAGTAGTATCTCGGCAGGGGGGACAGATACGCAGTATTTT.

The chain employs TRBV18 and TRBJ2-7, with D maybe TRBD1 (5 bases). V was pared by 6 bases and J by 6 bases, with 15 bases between. The germline V gene has CDR1 KGHSH and CDR2 LQKENI. CDR3 length: 13 residues. The DNA of the CDR3 is TGTGCCAGCTCCCAAACAGGTACAGCCGAGCAGTACTTC. It yields the protein CASSQTGTAEQYF.

This clone has a handful of counts. CDR3 nucleotide sequence: TGCAGCGTTGAGCCAGTCTATGGCTACACCTTC. Translated, it gives CSVEPVYGYTF. The chain has TRBV29-1 and TRBJ1-2; D uncertain. The CDR3 runs to 11 residues. Germline CDR1 reads SQVTM; CDR2 reads ANQGSEA. The germline V and J ends were trimmed by 3 bases and 4 bases, with 6 bases remaining between them. The full variable domain, in which reference TRBV29-1 and TRBJ1-2 provide the parts outside the CDR3, is SAVISQKPSRDICQRGTSLTIQCQVDSQVTMMFWYRQQPGQSLTLIATANQGSEATYESGFVIDKFPISRPNLTFSTLTVSNMSPEDSSIYLCSVEPVYGYTFGSGTRLTVV.

This rearrangement joins TRBV27 to TRBJ2-3, with D possibly matching TRBD2 (5 bases). Trimming cost V 6 bases and J 7 bases, with 14 bases left between them. The germline V gene has CDR1 MNHEY and CDR2 SMNVEV (reference sequence). The CDR3 is made up of 13 amino acids. In DNA form, the CDR3 reads TGTGCCAGCAGACGTTCGGACTTCTATACGCAGTATTTT. Its translation: CASRRSDFYTQYF.

This clone was counted once. The chain is built from TRBV19 and TRBJ1-4, with 8 bases aligning to TRBD1. CDR1 is LNHDA and CDR2 is SQIVND in the germline V gene (reference sequence). This CDR3 comprises 15 residues. The trim removed 4 bases at V and 3 bases at J, leaving 4 bases unmatched. The CDR3 DNA sequence: TGTGCCAGTAGTAGGGACAGGAGCCCTAATGAAAAACTGTTTTTT. Its translation: CASSRDRSPNEKLFF.

This chain joins TRBV27 and TRBJ1-6; the D gene is possibly TRBD1 (6 bases). Germline V gene lookup returns CDR1 MNHEY and CDR2 SMNVEV (reference sequence). CDR3 size: 12 residues. V shed 8 bases and J shed 9 bases, with 11 bases lying between them. DNA for the CDR3: TGTGCCAGCGGACAGTCGGGTTCACCCCTCCACTTT. As protein: CASGQSGSPLHF.

The J gene is TRBJ1-6, the V gene TRBV10-3; D gene unclear. Per germline, CDR1 ENHRY and CDR2 SYGVKD. V lost 0 bases and J 6 bases, leaving 9 bases between the germline ends. The CDR3 is 15 amino acids. This chain's CDR3 is CAISESGSINSPLHF. The CDR3 nucleotides are TGTGCCATCAGTGAGTCCGGGTCGATTAATTCACCCCTCCACTTT.